The clone carrying this TCR beta chain is medium-sized within its sample. The sample comes from a study of early T cells in non-severe SARS-CoV-2 infection. At the level of the study: Sequencing of unsorted whole blood was done on bulk RNA, leaving chains unpaired.

Germline CDR1 reads MNHEY; CDR2 reads SVGEGT. The CDR3 totals 14 residues. Deletions cut 6 bases from V and 5 bases from J, with 13 bases between. TCRdb analysed the 5' RACE reads with MiXCR anew, one entry per CDR3 protein. The table lists tens of thousands of distinct CDR3 sequences, approximately 5.8% of them singletons, with approximately 15% in the top ten. The source is an adult who was a healthcare worker with PCR-confirmed SARS-CoV-2 infection or an uninfected control (not recorded which). The specimen was whole blood, collected at baseline. The rearrangement links TRBV6-2 or TRBV6-3 to TRBJ2-2; D may be TRBD1 (5 bases). Written as DNA, the CDR3 is TGTGCCAGCAGGTGGCACAGACAGACCGGGGAGCTGTTTTTT. Translating gives CASRWHRQTGELFF.